The source of this TCR beta chain is a study of OX40 agonist ivuxolimab in advanced cancers. The length of the CDR3 is 15 residues. Per germline, CDR1 LNHDA and CDR2 SQIVND (reference sequence). The ends lost 11 bases at V and 5 bases at J; junction bases unmatched: 12. Produced via immunoSEQ multiplex PCR; TCRdb's table is partial and in-frame only. The repertoire holds some 51,000 clones, with about 87% as singletons. The clonotype originates from an adult with an advanced solid tumor such as melanoma, head and neck, liver or kidney cancer. The sequencing here drew on CD4+ or CD8+ T cells sorted from blood, taken in a trial of the OX40 agonist ivuxolimab. V is TRBV19 and J is TRBJ2-1; 10 bases match TRBD2. This chain's CDR3 is CASSGTSGVHNEQFF. The CDR3 nucleotides read TGTGCCTCGTCGGGAACTAGCGGGGTTCACAATGAGCAGTTCTTC.